This T cell receptor (beta chain) comes out of a study of metastatic and nonmetastatic thyroid tumors. The ends lost 1 base at V and 0 bases at J; junction bases unmatched: 1. The CDR3 consists of 16 residues. Per the germline V gene, CDR1 is SGHAT and CDR2 is FQNNGV. All patients were treatment-naive before thyroid surgery. TCRdb re-called clones from the PCR reads using MiXCR. Among roughly 13,000 clones listed, less than 25% were seen once. Sequenced: blood. The clonotype comes from a female donor with papillary thyroid cancer or a benign thyroid nodule (not recorded which). Some clones in this sample may be carry-over from other donors' samples. This sequence joins TRBV11-2 and TRBJ2-1; the match to TRBD2 covers 9 bases. CDR3 sequence reads: CASSLGSGSSYNEQFF. The DNA of the CDR3 is TGTGCCAGCAGCTTAGGTAGCGGGAGCTCCTACAATGAGCAGTTCTTC. The whole variable domain, remainder taken from reference TRBV11-2 and TRBJ2-1, is EAGVAQSPRYKIIEKRQSVAFWCNPISGHATLYWYQQILGQGPKLLIQFQNNGVVDDSQLPKDRFSAERLKGVDSTLKIQPAKLEDSAVYLCASSLGSGSSYNEQFFGPGTRLTVL.